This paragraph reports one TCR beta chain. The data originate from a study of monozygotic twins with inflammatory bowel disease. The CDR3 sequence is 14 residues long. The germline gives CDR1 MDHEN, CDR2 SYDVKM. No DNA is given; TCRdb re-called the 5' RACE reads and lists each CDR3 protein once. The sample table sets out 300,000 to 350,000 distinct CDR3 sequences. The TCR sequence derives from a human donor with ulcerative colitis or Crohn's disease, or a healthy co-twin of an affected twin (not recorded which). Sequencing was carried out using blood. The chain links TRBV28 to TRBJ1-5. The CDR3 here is CASSQAVSNQPQHF.